The T cell receptor beta chain under discussion was sequenced for a study of blood T cell repertoires in COVID-19. For the study at large: Spain, Italy and the United States supplied samples that represented acute and convalescent COVID-19. Sources were T cells, B-cell-depleted T cells, or PBMCs; the material itself was cDNA or gDNA.

Methods used by the authors: Nucleated cell counts were estimated from reference gene primer amplification. The method was immunoSEQ multiplex PCR; TCRdb's version includes in-frame clones alone and lacks a portion of them. The DNA was the basis for D and trimming; V, J and clone size are from that table. The sample carries roughly 200,000 clones, over 75% recorded once. V was pared by 0 bases and J by 7 bases, with 9 bases of the junction left unmatched. In germline, CDR1 is SGHNT, CDR2 YYREEE (reference sequence). The CDR3 extends over 16 amino acids. The TCR originated in a man aged 60-69 years with acute or convalescent COVID-19. The V call is TRBV5-4, the J call TRBJ2-5; 10 bases match TRBD2. The sequenced sample consisted of peripheral blood. CDR3 coding DNA: TGTGCCAGCAGCTTGGCGGCTAGCGGGAGTATGGGGACCCAGTACTTC. Amino acids: CASSLAASGSMGTQYF.